The rows below give T cell receptor beta chains drawn from one sample of a study of blood T cell repertoires in COVID-19. The assay was immunoSEQ multiplex PCR, and TCRdb's table has in-frame clones only and misses some. The profile shows about 180,000 clones, roughly 83% of them singletons. Sequencing was performed on PBMCs or T cells enriched from blood (not recorded which). These receptors were taken from a woman aged 25 to 39 who had recovered from COVID-19. Both conserved end residues are part of each CDR3. The D gene is left open where the match is weak. Size tells how often a clone was seen (once, few, many) or the class of an expanded clone, and some rows leave it out.

D	J	V	size	length	CDR3	DNA
TRBD1	TRBJ2-7	TRBV5-4	NA	13	CASSGDSLYEQYF	TGTGCCAGCAGCGGGGACAGCCTCTACGAGCAGTACTTC
TRBD1	TRBJ1-1	TRBV3-1/TRBV3-2	NA	16	CASSQLTGTGTTEAFF	TGTGCCAGCAGCCAACTGACCGGGACAGGGACGACTGAAGCTTTCTTT
TRBD2	TRBJ2-1	TRBV7-2	NA	16	CASSSGLAGGHNEQFF	TGTGCCAGCAGCTCGGGACTAGCGGGAGGTCACAATGAGCAGTTCTTC
NA	TRBJ2-7	TRBV6-5	NA	12	CASTKQPYEQYF	TGTGCCAGCACCAAACAGCCCTACGAGCAGTACTTC
TRBD2	TRBJ2-7	TRBV5-1	NA	15	CASSLGLAGVYEQYF	TGCGCCAGCAGCTTGGGACTAGCGGGGGTCTACGAGCAGTACTTC
TRBD2	TRBJ2-4	TRBV28	NA	16	CASSPGLAGRKNIQYF	TGTGCCAGCAGTCCGGGACTAGCGGGGAGAAAAAACATTCAGTACTTC
TRBD2	TRBJ2-1	TRBV29-1	NA	17	CIDRRGRTASGRDEQFF	TGCATCGATAGGAGGGGGCGAACTGCTAGCGGGAGAGACGAGCAGTTCTTC
NA	TRBJ1-5	TRBV28	NA	14	CASSLGRGDQPQHF	TGTGCCAGCAGTCTAGGACGGGGAGATCAGCCCCAGCATTTT
TRBD1	TRBJ1-4	TRBV18	once	13	CASRTGNNEKLFF	TGTGCCAGCCGGACAGGGAATAATGAAAAACTGTTTTTT
NA	TRBJ2-7	TRBV19	NA	15	CASSIATGLTYEQYF	TGTGCCAGTAGTATAGCAACAGGTTTAACCTACGAGCAGTACTTC
TRBD2	TRBJ2-2	TRBV7-2	once	15	CASSPASGRTGELFF	TGTGCCAGCAGCCCTGCCAGCGGGAGGACCGGGGAGCTGTTTTTT
TRBD1	TRBJ1-4	TRBV27	NA	15	CASRLTGRTNEKLFF	TGTGCCAGCAGATTGACAGGGAGGACTAATGAAAAACTGTTTTTT
TRBD2	TRBJ2-7	TRBV10-3	NA	15	CAISDASGGTYEQYF	TGTGCCATCAGTGATGCTAGCGGGGGAACCTACGAGCAGTACTTC
TRBD2	TRBJ2-5	TRBV5-1	NA	18	CASSLEEKAGLAQETQYF	TGCGCCAGCAGCTTGGAGGAGAAGGCGGGACTAGCTCAAGAGACCCAGTACTTC
NA	TRBJ2-5	TRBV13	NA	14	CASSFRRIQETQYF	TGTGCCAGCAGCTTCCGGAGAATACAAGAGACCCAGTACTTC
NA	TRBJ1-2	TRBV4-2	NA	15	CASSQGDSGSYGYTF	TGTGCCAGCAGCCAAGGAGACAGCGGGTCATATGGCTACACCTTC